This T cell receptor beta chain was recovered during a study of T cells in Graves' hyperthyroidism and ophthalmopathy. Points from the study as a whole: By a 13 V-J model, ophthalmopathy was set apart from stable hyperthyroidism. The majority of expanded thyroid clonotypes above 0.001 also appeared in blood.

RNA transcripts provided the source from which TCR beta CDR3 regions were amplified. When the TCR CDR3 underwent first-round RT-PCR, the HTBI primer set was used. TCRdb redid the calling of the multiplex PCR reads with MiXCR, one entry per CDR3 protein. The sample includes 500,000 to 650,000 distinct CDR3 sequences, around 15% of them seen just once. Concerning this clonotype: What it binds is unknown.

This sequence originates from a woman in her forties or fifties with Graves' ophthalmopathy. Material: blood.

The CDR3 DNA is TGCGCCAGCAGCCAAGATCTCGGGACAGGGGGCGAGACCCAGTACTTC. Translating gives CASSQDLGTGGETQYF. The chain couples TRBV4-3 to TRBJ2-5; TRBD1 aligns across 12 bases. The CDR3 contains 16 residues. The junction had 4 bases not matched to a gene; V was cut back by 0 bases and J by 5 bases. The germline V gene has CDR1 LGHNA and CDR2 YSLEER.